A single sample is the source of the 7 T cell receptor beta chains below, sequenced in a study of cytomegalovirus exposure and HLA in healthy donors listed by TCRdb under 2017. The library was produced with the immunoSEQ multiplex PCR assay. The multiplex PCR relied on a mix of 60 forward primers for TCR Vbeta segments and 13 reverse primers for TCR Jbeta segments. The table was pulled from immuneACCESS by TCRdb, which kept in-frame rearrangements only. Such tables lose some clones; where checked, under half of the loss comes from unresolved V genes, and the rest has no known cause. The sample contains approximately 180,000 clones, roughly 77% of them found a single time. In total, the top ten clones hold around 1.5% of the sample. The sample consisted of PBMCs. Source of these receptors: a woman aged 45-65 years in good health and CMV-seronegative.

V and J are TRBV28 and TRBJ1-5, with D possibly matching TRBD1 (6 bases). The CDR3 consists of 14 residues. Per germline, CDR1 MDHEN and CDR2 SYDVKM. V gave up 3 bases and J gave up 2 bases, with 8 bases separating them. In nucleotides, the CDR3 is TGTGCCAGCAGTTTGGCAGGGGGCAATCAGCCCCAGCATTTT. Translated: CASSLAGGNQPQHF. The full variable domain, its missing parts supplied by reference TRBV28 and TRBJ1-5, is DVKVTQSSRYLVKRTGEKVFLECVQDMDHENMFWYRQDPGLGLRLIYFSYDVKMKEKGDIPEGYSVSREKKERFSLILESASTNQTSMYLCASSLAGGNQPQHFGDGTRLSIL.

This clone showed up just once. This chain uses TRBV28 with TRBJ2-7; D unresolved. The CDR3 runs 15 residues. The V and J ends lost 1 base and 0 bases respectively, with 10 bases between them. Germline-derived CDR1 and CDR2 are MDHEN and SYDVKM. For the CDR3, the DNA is TGTGCCAGCAGTTTATTCGCAGGCAGCTCCTACGAGCAGTACTTC. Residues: CASSLFAGSSYEQYF. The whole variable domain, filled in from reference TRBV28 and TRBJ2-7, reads DVKVTQSSRYLVKRTGEKVFLECVQDMDHENMFWYRQDPGLGLRLIYFSYDVKMKEKGDIPEGYSVSREKKERFSLILESASTNQTSMYLCASSLFAGSSYEQYFGPGTRLTVT.

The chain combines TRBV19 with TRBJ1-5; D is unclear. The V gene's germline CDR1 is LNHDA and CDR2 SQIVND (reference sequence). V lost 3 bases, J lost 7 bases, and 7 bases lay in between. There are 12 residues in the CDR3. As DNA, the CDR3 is TGTGCCAGTAGTATGGGGAGCCAGCCCCAGCATTTT. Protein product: CASSMGSQPQHF.

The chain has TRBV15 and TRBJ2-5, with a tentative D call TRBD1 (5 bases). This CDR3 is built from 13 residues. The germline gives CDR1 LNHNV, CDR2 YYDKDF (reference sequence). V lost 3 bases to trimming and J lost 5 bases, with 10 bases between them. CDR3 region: CATSRGRLETQYF. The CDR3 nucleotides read TGTGCCACCAGCAGGGGGCGTCTGGAGACCCAGTACTTC.

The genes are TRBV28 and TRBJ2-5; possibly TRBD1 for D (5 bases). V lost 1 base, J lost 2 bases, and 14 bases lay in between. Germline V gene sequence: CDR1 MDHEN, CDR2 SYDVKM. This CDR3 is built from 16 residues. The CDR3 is CASSLYPGAPQETQYF. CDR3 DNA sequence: TGTGCCAGCAGTTTATACCCTGGGGCCCCACAAGAGACCCAGTACTTC.

CDR3 DNA sequence: TGTGCCAGCAGCCCGTCTAATGAAAAACTGTTTTTT. Its translation: CASSPSNEKLFF. The chain links TRBV7-9 to TRBJ1-4, with D uncertain. Per germline, CDR1 SEHNR and CDR2 FQNEAQ (reference sequence). CDR3 length: 12 residues. V lost 5 bases, J lost 3 bases, and 4 bases lay in between.

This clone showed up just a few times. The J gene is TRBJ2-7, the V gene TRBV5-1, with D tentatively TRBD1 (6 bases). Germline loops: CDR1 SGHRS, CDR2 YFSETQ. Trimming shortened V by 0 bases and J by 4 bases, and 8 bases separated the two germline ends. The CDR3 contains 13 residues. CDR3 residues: CASSLDRAYEQYF. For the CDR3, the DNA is TGCGCCAGCAGCTTGGACAGGGCGTACGAGCAGTACTTC.